Sequencing of this T cell receptor beta chain was carried out in a study of OX40 agonist ivuxolimab in advanced cancers. About the study: Allowance was made for prior anti-PD-1, anti-PD-L1 or anti-CTLA-4 therapy, and roughly 40% had some. Study-wide results and caveats: Antigen specificity remained undetermined for the expanded peripheral T cells. Expansion of clones was among the lowest in partial responders at 0.1-3.0 mg/kg.

The method was immunoSEQ multiplex PCR; TCRdb's version includes in-frame clones alone and lacks a portion of them. The sample comprises around 70,000 clones, over 80% of which are singletons, and 5.9% rests with the top ten. This clone was observed a handful of times. The antigen remains undetermined. Excluded were patients having autoimmune disease history or systemic immunosuppression. The starting material was CD4+ or CD8+ T cells sorted from blood, obtained in a trial of the OX40 agonist ivuxolimab. The sequence was obtained from an adult with an advanced solid tumor such as melanoma, head and neck, liver or kidney cancer.

CDR3 in DNA: TGTGCCAGCAGCAATGAAGGTCAGCCCCAGCATTTT. Translating gives CASSNEGQPQHF. This chain connects TRBV5-6 to TRBJ1-5; D gene uncertain. Germline values: CDR1 SGHDT, CDR2 YYEEEE. The CDR3 loop spans 12 amino acids. V lost 4 bases and J 6 bases, leaving 8 bases between the germline ends. The entire variable domain, with the rest obtained from reference TRBV5-6 and TRBJ1-5, is as follows: DAGVTQSPTHLIKTRGQQVTLRCSPKSGHDTVSWYQQALGQGPQFIFQYYEEEERQRGNFPDRFSGHQFPNYSSELNVNALLLGDSALYLCASSNEGQPQHFGDGTRLSIL.